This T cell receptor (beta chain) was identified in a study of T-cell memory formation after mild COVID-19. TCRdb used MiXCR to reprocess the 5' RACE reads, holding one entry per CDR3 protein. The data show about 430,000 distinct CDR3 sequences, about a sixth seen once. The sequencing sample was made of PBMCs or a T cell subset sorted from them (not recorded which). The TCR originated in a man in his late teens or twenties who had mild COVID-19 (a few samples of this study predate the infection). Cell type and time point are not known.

The CDR3 DNA reads as TGTGCTAGTGGGACAGGCTTTGGCCAAGAGACCCAGTACTTC. Translating it yields CASGTGFGQETQYF. The V gene is TRBV7-7, the J gene TRBJ2-5, with 8 positions matching TRBD1. The V gene's germline CDR1 is SSHAT and CDR2 FNYEAQ (reference sequence). The length of the CDR3 is 14 residues. The variable domain in full, completed from reference TRBV7-7 and TRBJ2-5, reads GAGVSQSPRYKVTKRGQDVTLRCDPISSHATLYWYQQALGQGPEFLTYFNYEAQPDKSGLPSDRFSAERPEGSISTLTIQRTEQRDSAMYRCASGTGFGQETQYFGPGTRLLVL.